Below are 17 T cell receptor beta chains sequenced from a single sample in a study of blood T cells in healthy people across ages. Alongside a J-beta primer mix, a sample-barcoded 5' primer served in a second PCR lasting roughly 6 to 12 cycles. TCRdb ran MiXCR on the 5' RACE reads and lists one entry per CDR3 protein. The sample gives some 1.4 million distinct CDR3 sequences, approximately 40% of which show up once; 6.5% to 10% is in the top ten. The sequenced sample was blood. These receptors were obtained from a woman aged 18-29 years in good health.

This clonotype was detected a few times. V and J are TRBV7-9 and TRBJ2-5, with TRBD1 matching 10 bases. Germline V gene data show CDR1 as SEHNR and CDR2 as FQNEAQ (reference sequence). Germline trimming cut 3 bases from V and 2 bases from J; bases unmatched to any gene: 3. The CDR3 has 15 amino acids. The CDR3 DNA follows: TGTGCCAGCAGCTTCGGGACAGGGGAACAAGAGACCCAGTACTTC. Translating it yields CASSFGTGEQETQYF.

V usage is TRBV4-1 and J usage is TRBJ2-3; 9 bases are a match to TRBD2. The CDR3 has 17 amino acids. V lost 4 bases to trimming and J lost 2 bases; unmatched junction nucleotides: 10. Germline CDR1 and CDR2: MGHRA and YSYEKL. The CDR3 nucleotides read TGCGCCAGCAGCCGGGCTGGCGGGAGGGCTCACACAGATACGCAGTATTTT. Amino acids: CASSRAGGRAHTDTQYF.

This clonotype has more than one count but fewer than ten. The J gene is TRBJ2-5, the V gene TRBV3-1; D perhaps matches TRBD2 (5 bases). Trimming took off 1 base at V and 3 bases at J, with 12 bases between the two ends. The CDR3 has 15 residues. CDR1 and CDR2 (germline): LGHDT, YNNKEL (reference sequence). In DNA, the CDR3 is TGTGCCAGCAGCCAAGTACGGGGAGAGGAAGAGACCCAGTACTTC. Its translation is CASSQVRGEEETQYF.

This clonotype occurred a few times. V is TRBV27 and J is TRBJ2-5, with no clear D. The germline V and J ends were trimmed by 5 bases and 2 bases, with 9 bases remaining between them. The CDR3 runs to 13 residues. Germline values: CDR1 MNHEY, CDR2 SMNVEV (reference sequence). The CDR3 sequence is CASSGRWQETQYF. Here the CDR3 DNA reads TGTGCCAGCAGTGGGCGGTGGCAAGAGACCCAGTACTTC.

This clonotype came up a few times. The V gene is TRBV7-2, the J gene TRBJ2-3, with D perhaps matching TRBD1 (6 bases). Trimming pared 2 bases from V and 1 base from J, leaving 10 bases between. Germline values: CDR1 SGHTA, CDR2 FQGNSA. CDR3 size: 15 residues. The CDR3, as DNA: TGTGCCAGCAGCTTAATGGGGGCCCGCACAGATACGCAGTATTTT. It translates to CASSLMGARTDTQYF.

V gene TRBV7-2 combines with J gene TRBJ2-1; TRBD2 aligns across 7 bases. CDR1 is SGHTA and CDR2 is FQGNSA in the germline V gene. V shed 5 bases and J 5 bases; nucleotides not matched to a gene: 12. The length of the CDR3 is 16 residues. The DNA of the CDR3 is TGTGCCAGCAGCGACCAAGCGGGATTTGGCGACAATGAGCAGTTCTTC. It encodes CASSDQAGFGDNEQFF.

This clonotype was picked up a small number of times. The J gene is TRBJ2-7, the V gene TRBV24-1; 7 positions match TRBD2. This CDR3 has 16 amino acids. V lost 4 bases to trimming and J lost 0 bases; unmatched junction nucleotides: 8. CDR1 and CDR2 from the germline V gene are KGHDR and SFDVKD. CDR3 protein: CATSDVSGENSYEQYF. The DNA of the CDR3 is TGTGCCACCAGTGACGTGAGCGGGGAAAACTCCTACGAGCAGTACTTC.

This chain uses TRBV3-1 with TRBJ1-2; no reliable D call. Germline lookup yields CDR1 LGHDT and CDR2 YNNKEL (reference sequence). V was pared by 1 base and J by 5 bases, with 17 bases between. CDR3 length: 16 residues. The CDR3 DNA reads TGTGCCAGCAGCCAAGCCACCGGATTAGTGGGTTATGGCTACACCTTC. Protein sequence: CASSQATGLVGYGYTF.

The rearrangement links TRBV5-1 to TRBJ2-2; D is unresolved. CDR3 size: 14 residues. With 4 bases removed from V and 5 bases from J, the gap between germline ends came to 12 bases. Per germline, CDR1 SGHRS and CDR2 YFSETQ. The CDR3 here is CASSRVPRTGELFF. The CDR3 region has the DNA TGCGCCAGCAGCCGGGTCCCGAGGACCGGGGAGCTGTTTTTT. Together with reference TRBV5-1 and TRBJ2-2, the CDR3 gives the full variable domain: KAGVTQTPRYLIKTRGQQVTLSCSPISGHRSVSWYQQTPGQGLQFLFEYFSETQRNKGNFPGRFSGRQFSNSRSEMNVSTLELGDSALYLCASSRVPRTGELFFGEGSRLTVL.

The sample holds a few counts of this clonotype. This chain links TRBV20-1 with TRBJ1-2; D remains ambiguous. The CDR3 covers 13 residues. CDR1 and CDR2 (germline): DFQATT, SNEGSKA (reference sequence). V gave up 5 bases and J gave up 6 bases, with 16 bases separating them. The CDR3 bases are TGCAGTGCTGCAAAAGGGAAGGCCGATGGCTACACCTTC. Protein sequence: CSAAKGKADGYTF.

This clonotype was picked up a small number of times. The chain links TRBV3-1 to TRBJ2-5; possible D gene TRBD2, 5 bases. This CDR3 contains 12 residues. Trimming removed 1 base at V and 9 bases at J, with 9 bases between. Per germline, CDR1 LGHDT and CDR2 YNNKEL (reference sequence). CDR3: CASSQVEGAQYF. For the CDR3, the DNA is TGTGCCAGCAGCCAAGTAGAGGGAGCCCAGTACTTC.

This chain uses TRBV19 with TRBJ2-5; possibly TRBD2 for D (6 bases). Germline-derived CDR1 and CDR2 are LNHDA and SQIVND (reference sequence). V was clipped by 3 bases and J by 11 bases, with 22 bases between them. CDR3 length equals 15 residues. The CDR3 loop reads CASSMGRGDWNEQYF. CDR3 sequence (DNA): TGTGCCAGTAGTATGGGGCGGGGTGACTGGAATGAGCAGTACTTC. Using reference TRBV19 and TRBJ2-5 for the parts outside the CDR3, the full variable domain is DGGITQSPKYLFRKEGQNVTLSCEQNLNHDAMYWYRQDPGQGLRLIYYSQIVNDFQKGDIAEGYSVSREKKESFPLTVTSAQKNPTAFYLCASSMGRGDWNEQYFGPGTRLLVL.

The rearrangement links TRBV27 to TRBJ1-4; TRBD1 might be the D (6 bases). The V and J ends lost 2 bases and 2 bases respectively, with 15 bases between them. This CDR3 spans 17 amino acids. CDR1 and CDR2 (germline): MNHEY, SMNVEV (reference sequence). The CDR3 loop is CASSLSSQGVTNEKLFF. The CDR3 nucleotides read TGTGCCAGCAGTTTAAGTTCACAGGGTGTGACTAATGAAAAACTGTTTTTT.

The CDR3 region is CASKPTAEPLHF. Here the CDR3 DNA reads TGTGCCAGCAAACCGACGGCGGAACCCCTCCACTTT. The V gene is TRBV6-6, the J gene TRBJ1-6, with D uncertain. V lost 7 bases to trimming and J lost 12 bases, with 13 bases between them. CDR1 is MNHNY and CDR2 is SVGAGI in the germline V gene (reference sequence). This CDR3 has 12 amino acids.

Many counts were recorded for this clonotype. The chain has TRBV7-2 and TRBJ2-5; TRBD2 is a possible D gene (6 bases). The ends were cut back, 1 base at V and 11 bases at J, with 17 bases in the middle. The length of the CDR3 is 14 residues. CDR1 is SGHTA, CDR2 FQGNSA, per germline. The CDR3 sequence: CASSLDSLTREQYF. DNA for the CDR3: TGTGCCAGCAGCTTAGATAGCCTAACCCGGGAGCAGTACTTC.

This clonotype has a count of ten or more. The rearrangement links TRBV27 to TRBJ2-7; D is uncertain. Germline V gene lookup returns CDR1 MNHEY and CDR2 SMNVEV (reference sequence). There are 13 residues in the CDR3. The ends were cut back, 5 bases at V and 4 bases at J, with 12 bases in the middle. The CDR3 DNA is TGTGCCAGCAGTCCAGGACCGATATACGAGCAGTACTTC. Its protein is CASSPGPIYEQYF.

The J gene is TRBJ1-5, the V gene TRBV12-3 or TRBV12-4, with 9 bases identical to TRBD1. This CDR3 comprises 13 residues. V dropped 9 bases and J dropped 5; count of bases not matched to a gene: 5. CDR3 in amino acids: CASQGQGHQPQHF. The CDR3 DNA reads TGTGCCAGTCAGGGACAGGGCCATCAGCCCCAGCATTTT.